This paragraph covers one T cell receptor (beta chain) sequence. The junction does not match germline at one end; this may be a read error. The study co-extracted DNA and RNA from roughly 20-30 mg of unsorted bulk tissue. Patients carried chronic HBV infection without prior treatment. Starting material of around 490 ng total RNA yielded TCR beta cDNA via a constant-region primer. Libraries of TCR beta came from three nested multiplex PCR rounds with slightly modified ARM-PCR. The opening two PCR rounds, about 11 cycles each, paired TRBV1-TRBV30 forward primers with a C-beta reverse primer. TCRdb reprocessed the multiplex PCR reads via MiXCR and lists one record per CDR3 protein. The sample has about 74,000 distinct CDR3 sequences; 60% to 80% are singletons. The CDR3 has 14 amino acids. Germline CDR1 is ENHRY and CDR2 is SYGVKD. This entry is derived from a study of tumor-infiltrating lymphocytes in primary liver carcinoma. Across the study: All lesions had stage T1-T3 N0M0 and roughly 4.2 to 10 cm widths. Per sample, productive TCRbeta reads numbered roughly 3.5 to 7.13 million, similar across tissue types.

Sequenced input: liver tumor tissue from sampling region 4. Indicated subset: tumor region T4, right-lateral pole. This sequence originates from a man aged 40-50 years with primary liver carcinoma and hepatitis B virus infection. The chain carries TRBV10-3 and TRBJ2-3; D might be TRBD1 (7 bases). This CDR3 reads CTISGQEGTYTQYF. In nucleotides, the CDR3 is TGTACCATCAGTGGACAGGAGGGCACATATACGCAGTATTTT.